The sequence of this TCR beta chain was determined in a study of blood T cell repertoires in COVID-19. The overall study: Both acute and convalescent COVID-19 samples were obtained from the United States, Italy and Spain. Sources were T cells, B-cell-depleted T cells, or PBMCs; the material itself was cDNA or gDNA.

This clone was detected only a few times. Per the original methods: Amplification of reference gene primers provided the estimated nucleated cell counts. Measured with immunoSEQ multiplex PCR; TCRdb has only the in-frame clones, and not every one. D and trimming come from the DNA, and the V and J calls and clone size come from that table. The sample holds about 41,000 clones, around 80% seen once. The TCR comes from a middle-aged man with active or convalescent COVID-19. Sequenced input: peripheral blood.

As DNA, the CDR3 is TGTGCCAGTAAATCCGGGATCACTATTTCACCCCTCCACTTT. Translating gives CASKSGITISPLHF. The V gene is TRBV19, the J gene TRBJ1-6, with unresolved D. Trimming removed 7 bases from V and 9 bases from J, with 16 bases in between. The germline V gene has CDR1 LNHDA and CDR2 SQIVND (reference sequence). The CDR3 is 14 residues long.